This T cell receptor beta chain was identified during a study of shared T cell receptors in the human thymus. Clones were read by immunoSEQ multiplex PCR, and TCRdb kept only the in-frame ones, dropping some. The sample carries around 730,000 clones, approximately 83% recorded once. Trimming cost V 4 bases and J 3 bases, with 19 bases left between them. CDR1 is KGHSH, CDR2 LQKENI, per germline. The CDR3 is 17 residues long. The sample also formed part of further work on human thymus T cells. That paper adds: During corrective heart surgery, resections were taken, and the thymus tissue came from them. Apparent skewing of V and J gene usage characterized both thymic and blood repertoires. Reports from related research described highly overlapping thymic repertoires among unrelated individuals.

This TCR came from a girl under three years old with a congenital heart defect. The specimen sequenced was thymocytes. V is TRBV18 and J is TRBJ1-5; maybe TRBD1 (5 bases). CDR3: CASSLSSGAGINQPQHF. The CDR3 coding sequence is TGTGCCAGCTCACTCTCGTCAGGTGCAGGGATCAATCAGCCCCAGCATTTT.